What follows are 24 T cell receptor beta chains derived from one specimen sequenced in a study of molecular identifiers for immune sequencing clone quantification. From the PCR reads, TCRdb called clonotypes with MiXCR, one entry per CDR3 protein. Among 97,000 or so distinct CDR3 sequences, 30% to 35% were seen once, and the ten largest hold 9.7%. The sample comprised naive CD8+ T cells from blood, with Jurkat cell RNA spiked in. Documented subset: FACS-sorted CD8+CD4-CCR7+CD45RA+ naive T cells. These receptors all stem from a human donor in good health. Some libraries in this study had Jurkat cell RNA spiked in.

The sample holds one count of this clonotype. This chain connects TRBV19 to TRBJ1-2; TRBD1 is a possible D gene (5 bases). The length of the CDR3 is 11 residues. Germline V gene lookup returns CDR1 LNHDA and CDR2 SQIVND (reference sequence). V lost 10 bases and J 8 bases, leaving 14 bases between the germline ends. Here the CDR3 DNA reads TGTGCCACAGACGACAGATTAGGCTACACCTTC. Protein sequence: CATDDRLGYTF.

This clonotype was counted a few times. The chain recombines TRBV2 with TRBJ2-3; TRBD1 might be the D (6 bases). CDR3 length: 14 amino acids. Trimming pared 6 bases from V and 2 bases from J, leaving 12 bases between. The V gene's germline CDR1 is SNHLY and CDR2 FYNNEI. The CDR3 sequence: CASSSLGATDTQYF. The DNA for the CDR3 is TGTGCCAGCAGCAGCCTGGGGGCCACAGATACGCAGTATTTT.

Here the CDR3 reads CASSDGTATWYF. CDR3 nucleotides: TGTGCCAGCTCCGACGGCACAGCTACGTGGTATTTT. The V gene is TRBV25-1, the J gene TRBJ2-3; D ambiguous. Germline V gene lookup returns CDR1 MGHDK and CDR2 SYGVNS. V lost 8 bases, J lost 14 bases, and 20 bases lay in between. This CDR3 is built from 12 residues.

Remarks on this clonotype: A read error may explain this, as a much larger clone is one base away. The V call is TRBV7-7, the J call TRBJ2-1; D is uncertain. The V and J ends lost 5 bases and 8 bases respectively, with 19 bases between them. The CDR3 is made up of 15 amino acids. Germline V lookup: CDR1 SSHAT, CDR2 FNYEAQ (reference sequence). In DNA, the CDR3 is TGTGCCAGCAGCCCGGACCGAACCTCTTACTATGAGCAGTTCTTC. Translated: CASSPDRTSYYEQFF.

Comment on this clonotype: The missing conserved phenylalanine or tryptophan at the end of this CDR3 makes a read error likely. The chain employs TRBV9 and TRBJ2-3, with 7 bases matching TRBD2. The CDR3 extends over 15 amino acids. V lost 9 bases and J lost 2; bases outside the gene matches: 12. Germline lookup yields CDR1 SGDLS and CDR2 YYNGEE. The CDR3 DNA reads TGTGCCACCGCACCTAATAGCGGGCACACAGATACGCAGTATTTA. As protein: CATAPNSGHTDTQYL.

Only a few counts were recorded for this clonotype. V gene TRBV7-8 combines with J gene TRBJ2-6; weak D call: TRBD1 (7 bases). From germline, CDR1 is SGHVS and CDR2 FQNEAQ. This CDR3 is 16 amino acids long. V lost 10 bases and J 0 bases, leaving 16 bases between the germline ends. The CDR3 loop reads CATPLQGGSGANVLTF. CDR3 nucleotide sequence: TGTGCCACTCCCCTCCAGGGGGGCTCTGGGGCCAACGTCCTGACTTTC.

This chain links TRBV11-2 with TRBJ2-1; D uncertain. The CDR3 totals 15 residues. V was trimmed by 6 bases and J by 8 bases, leaving 20 bases between them. The germline CDR1 and CDR2 sequences are SGHAT and FQNNGV. As DNA, the CDR3 is TGTGCCAGCAGGCCCCCCGGGCGCGATGGGGATGAGCAGTTCTTC. Protein: CASRPPGRDGDEQFF.

As to this clonotype: A single base separates this from a much larger clone, so it may be a read error. The chain links TRBV4-3 to TRBJ2-1; 8 bases align to TRBD2. J was trimmed by 10 bases and V by 1 base; bases with no gene match: 9. Per germline, CDR1 LGHNA and CDR2 YSLEER. The CDR3 sequence is 15 residues long. In nucleotides, the CDR3 is TGCGCCAGCAGCCAAGGGACTAGCAAGTCCCAAGAGCAGTTCTTC. Residues: CASSQGTSKSQEQFF.

Only a few counts were recorded for this clonotype. The chain joins TRBV15 to TRBJ1-5, with D maybe TRBD1 (6 bases). Germline assignment: CDR1 LNHNV and CDR2 YYDKDF (reference sequence). Trimming stripped 5 bases from V and 3 bases from J, with 14 bases between. The CDR3 is made up of 15 amino acids. The CDR3 region has the DNA TGTGCCACCAGCCAGGGGAGGGCGGCCAATCAGCCCCAGCATTTT. Its translation is CATSQGRAANQPQHF.

With respect to this clonotype: It may be a read error: a sequence one base away is much more abundant. V and J are TRBV28 and TRBJ1-2; no reliable D call. V gave up 6 bases and J gave up 8 bases, with 13 bases separating them. This CDR3 has 12 residues. CDR1 is MDHEN, CDR2 SYDVKM, per germline. CDR3 in DNA: TGTGCCAGCAGATTAAAGGCCGGCGGCTACACCTTC. Amino acid sequence: CASRLKAGGYTF.

There are a few counts of this clonotype. The V and J genes are TRBV6-5 and TRBJ2-1, with a possible D match to TRBD2 (5 bases). Germline lookup yields CDR1 MNHEY and CDR2 SVGAGI. The CDR3 has 13 amino acids. V was cut by 11 bases and J by 5 bases, with 16 bases left in between. The CDR3 protein is CASSSSSNNEQFF. CDR3 DNA sequence: TGTGCCTCTAGCTCGTCGTCCAACAATGAGCAGTTCTTC.

This clonotype was seen ten or more times. The V gene is TRBV5-1, the J gene TRBJ2-7; D possibly corresponds to TRBD1 (5 bases). Trimming cost V 1 base and J 0 bases, with 8 bases left between them. The CDR3 loop spans 14 amino acids. Germline assignment: CDR1 SGHRS and CDR2 YFSETQ. CDR3 bases: TGCGCCAGCAGCTTGAAGGACAACTCCTACGAGCAGTACTTC. Its protein is CASSLKDNSYEQYF.

The V and J genes are TRBV19 and TRBJ2-2, with a weak D call TRBD1 (6 bases). Germline values: CDR1 LNHDA, CDR2 SQIVND (reference sequence). CDR3 length: 15 residues. With 10 bases removed from V and 3 bases from J, the gap between germline ends came to 18 bases. As DNA, the CDR3 is TGTGCCACCAACTACAGGGATGCGGACACCGGGGAGCTGTTTTTT. Residues: CATNYRDADTGELFF.

Only a few counts were recorded for this clonotype. The V gene is TRBV7-8, the J gene TRBJ2-1; no clear D. The CDR3 is made up of 12 amino acids. Trimming left V 0 bases short and J 9 bases short, with 6 bases between. In germline, CDR1 is SGHVS, CDR2 FQNEAQ. DNA for the CDR3: TGTGCCAGCAGCTTAGCGGCCCCTGAGCAGTTCTTC. This codes for CASSLAAPEQFF.

The chain joins TRBV27 to TRBJ2-6; 7 bases are a match to TRBD1. This CDR3 is built from 18 residues. J gave up 2 bases and V 3 bases, and 10 bases lay outside the gene matches. CDR1 and CDR2 from the germline V gene are MNHEY and SMNVEV (reference sequence). The CDR3 region has the DNA TGTGCCAGCAGTTTCAGATATCCACAGGGGCCTGGGGCCAACGTCCTGACTTTC. This translates into CASSFRYPQGPGANVLTF.

The chain links TRBV11-2 to TRBJ2-1, with TRBD1 matching over 9 bases. The CDR3 totals 15 residues. After removal of 8 bases from V and 9 bases from J, the junction contained 14 bases not matched to a gene. Germline-derived CDR1 and CDR2 are SGHAT and FQNNGV. The CDR3 sequence: CASFAGTGIISEQFF. CDR3 bases: TGTGCCAGCTTCGCCGGGACAGGGATAATTAGTGAGCAGTTCTTC.

The V and J genes are TRBV6-2 or TRBV6-3 and TRBJ1-5; D is uncertain. V was shortened by 2 bases and J by 4 bases, with 15 bases between the two germline ends. Germline assignment: CDR1 MNHEY and CDR2 SVGEGT. The CDR3 is 16 amino acids. This chain's CDR3 is CASSYLRWSGNQPQHF. CDR3 nucleotides: TGTGCCAGCAGTTACCTTCGTTGGTCGGGAAATCAGCCCCAGCATTTT.

This clonotype was recorded many times. The chain joins TRBV6-5 to TRBJ2-7; 8 nucleotides line up with TRBD2. Germline V lookup: CDR1 MNHEY, CDR2 SVGAGI. The CDR3 is 14 amino acids. The V segment lost 4 bases and the J segment 3 bases; nucleotides outside the gene matches: 5. The CDR3 is CASSWASGRYEQYF. In DNA, the CDR3 is TGTGCCAGCAGTTGGGCTAGCGGGCGCTACGAGCAGTACTTC.

This clonotype was detected only a few times. V is TRBV7-3 and J is TRBJ2-2, with 7 bases identical to TRBD1. Losses at the gene ends were 5 bases for V and 6 bases for J; bases not matched to a gene: 3. Germline loops: CDR1 SGHTA, CDR2 FQGTGA. There are 13 residues in the CDR3. The CDR3, as DNA: TGTGCCAGCAGCCCCCAGGGGGCCGGGGAGCTGTTTTTT. Translated: CASSPQGAGELFF. The full variable domain, completed using reference TRBV7-3 and TRBJ2-2, is GAGVSQTPSNKVTEKGKYVELRCDPISGHTALYWYRQSLGQGPEFLIYFQGTGAADDSGLPNDRFFAVRPEGSVSTLKIQRTERGDSAVYLCASSPQGAGELFFGEGSRLTVL.

This clonotype was counted only a few times. This is likely a read error, given that the CDR3 carries no conserved phenylalanine or tryptophan at its end. This sequence joins TRBV27 and TRBJ2-6; D gene ambiguous. Germline assignment: CDR1 MNHEY and CDR2 SMNVEV (reference sequence). The CDR3 has 12 amino acids. V dropped 7 bases and J dropped 1 base, with 2 bases sitting between them. CDR3 sequence (DNA): TGTGCCAGCATGTCTGGGGCCAACGTCCTGACTATC. This gives the protein CASMSGANVLTI.

This clonotype has ten or more counts. CDR3 sequence: CASSQGTVDEQFF. The CDR3 region has the DNA TGCGCCAGCAGCCAAGGGACAGTTGATGAGCAGTTCTTC. The chain joins TRBV4-1 to TRBJ2-1; D might be TRBD1 (6 bases). Looked up from germline, CDR1 is MGHRA and CDR2 is YSYEKL. The CDR3 totals 13 residues. Trimming removed 1 base at V and 8 bases at J, with 9 bases between.

The J gene is TRBJ1-2, the V gene TRBV28, with D perhaps matching TRBD1 (5 bases). The germline V gene encodes CDR1 MDHEN and CDR2 SYDVKM. V was clipped by 6 bases and J by 8 bases, with 19 bases between them. CDR3 size: 14 residues. CDR3: CASRPGAGPPGYTF. The DNA for the CDR3 is TGTGCCAGCAGACCCGGGGCAGGGCCCCCCGGCTACACCTTC.

This chain joins TRBV19 and TRBJ2-7; no reliable D call. The CDR3 extends over 15 amino acids. The ends were cut back, 0 bases at V and 4 bases at J, with 13 bases in the middle. The germline gives CDR1 LNHDA, CDR2 SQIVND (reference sequence). The CDR3 nucleotides read TGTGCCAGTAGTATAGATCGGTACACCGAGTACGAGCAGTACTTC. It codes for CASSIDRYTEYEQYF.

Note on this clonotype: A much larger clone differs by one base, so this may be a read error. The chain uses TRBV7-6 and TRBJ2-5; D remains unclear. This CDR3 contains 14 residues. From germline, CDR1 is SGHVS and CDR2 FNYEAQ. Trimming shortened V by 2 bases and J by 5 bases, and 12 bases separated the two germline ends. The CDR3 reads CASSLMASAETQYF. In nucleotides, the CDR3 is TGTGCCAGCAGCTTAATGGCTTCGGCCGAGACCCAGTACTTC.